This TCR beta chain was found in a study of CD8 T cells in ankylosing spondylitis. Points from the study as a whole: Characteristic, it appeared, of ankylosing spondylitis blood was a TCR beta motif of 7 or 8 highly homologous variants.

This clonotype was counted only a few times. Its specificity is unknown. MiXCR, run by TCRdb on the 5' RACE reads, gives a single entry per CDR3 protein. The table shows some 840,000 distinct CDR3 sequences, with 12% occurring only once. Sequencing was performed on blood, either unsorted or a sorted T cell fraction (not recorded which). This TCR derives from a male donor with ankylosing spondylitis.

The CDR3 region has the DNA TGTGCCAGCAGCCCCCCCGGGGGCAACTATGGCTACACCTTC. It specifies CASSPPGGNYGYTF. The rearrangement joins TRBV7-9 to TRBJ1-2; D is perhaps TRBD1 (6 bases). Germline V gene lookup returns CDR1 SEHNR and CDR2 FQNEAQ (reference sequence). The length of the CDR3 is 14 residues. Between the trimmed V and J ends, which lost 5 bases and 2 bases, there was a span of 12 bases.